This T cell receptor beta chain stems from a study of regulatory T cells in long-lasting Graves disease (dated by TCRdb to the early 2020s). In the study overall: Patients with newly diagnosed Graves' disease had been on antithyroid drugs for under 3 months. Persistent Graves' disease patients were compared with newly diagnosed Graves' disease patients by peripheral blood TCR sequencing and RNA sequencing. The study was conducted in China and was registered as a clinical trial. TCR sequencing covered some 13 persistent and 20 newly diagnosed Graves' disease patients, 33 samples in total.

Reading the label with the study, this specimen's time point is: newly diagnosed GD, antithyroid drugs for less than 3 months. RNA was extracted from PBMCs in TRIzol for both TCR sequencing and RNA sequencing. The diagnosis of Graves' disease followed American Thyroid Association guidelines. Patients were recruited from an endocrinology department in Xi'an, China. Each patient gave approximately 8.8 milliliters of peripheral blood, collected in an EDTA anticoagulant tube. PBMCs were isolated by Ficoll Paque Plus density gradient separation without further T cell sorting. RNA quality was checked with an Agilent 2100 Bioanalyzer and agarose gel, and concentration with a NanoDrop 2000. Receptor libraries were prepared by multiplex PCR. TCRdb shows the sequencer as Illumina HiSeq 4000. TCR beta libraries were built with iRepertoire HTBI primers and Arm-PCR amplification of CDR3 regions. Before sequencing, the PCR products went through gel purification. The original methods were these. Gene usage analysis of CDR3 amino acid clonotypes used the approximately 56 TRBV and more than 13 TRBJ segments found across samples. COPE and FqMerger were used to merge filtered high-quality paired reads into contigs. BLAST was used to align contigs to IMGT TRBV, TRBD and TRBJ reference genes, and CDR3 was defined according to IMGT. Any clonotype with a frequency above 0.1% was classified as a highly expanded clone. Shannon entropy served as the measure of repertoire diversity, while the Gini coefficient captured V-J evenness. A clonotype found in more than one individual was treated as public. The public reads were reprocessed in TCRdb via fastp at Q25 and MiXCR, keeping in-frame beta chains. Identical CDR3 proteins give one entry, which carries the most common genes and DNA. The V and J calls come from TCRdb's annotation, not from the publication. The sample includes hundreds of thousands of distinct CDR3 sequences, with around 17% observed a single time. Clones ranked in the top ten supply 25% to 30% of the sample.

CDR1 and CDR2 are drawn from the germline V gene: SGHTA, FQGTGA. The CDR3 has 16 residues if both end residues are counted. Only the CDR3 part of the read is kept: 48 bases, read in frame from the first base. V loses 2 bases of germline sequence and J loses 5 bases, and the interval between the two ends is 16 bases. Overall results and qualifications from the work: The study examined only peripheral blood because the primary lesion, thyroid tissue, could not be accessed. Only the TCR beta chain was sequenced and analyzed. The authors noted that the small sample size was a limitation that may lower accuracy. Lower TCR Shannon entropy and fewer highly expanded clones were observed in persistent Graves' disease patients than in newly diagnosed patients, which suggested clonal expansion. A larger number of public clonotypes was shared among persistent patients (approximately 2,500) than among newly diagnosed patients (around 970). Preferential use of TRBV28, TRBJ1-2 and TRBJ2-5 was observed in persistent disease, whereas TRBV20-1 and TRBJ2-1 were favored in newly diagnosed disease.

Comments on this clonotype: It has no known antigen specificity. Because it lacks the conserved phenylalanine or tryptophan at the end, this CDR3 is likely a read error.

These same records also appear under a second study, on T cells in Graves' hyperthyroidism and ophthalmopathy. The second investigation adds: Stable Graves' hyperthyroidism was defined as no progression to ophthalmopathy during 18 months of follow-up. Hyperthyroidism patients were newly diagnosed, with disease duration under 2 months, and aged 18 to 65 years. Patients with uncontrolled infections, other autoimmune diseases, pregnancy or lactation were excluded. Diagnoses relied on clinical symptoms, serum thyroxine and TRAb, thyroid ultrasound and orbital computed tomography. A first-round RT-PCR of the TCR CDR3 used the HTBI primer set with the Qiagen OneStep RT-PCR kit. Most expanded thyroid clonotypes (frequency above 0.001) were also found in blood, which suggests that blood repertoires may mirror thyroid immune responses. In cross-validation, a model built on a 13 V-J signature told ophthalmopathy apart from stable hyperthyroidism with approximately 91% sensitivity and approximately 81% specificity, and in testing the same model reached 80%/75%. In validation, the model predicted progression to ophthalmopathy a median of roughly 6.2 months before onset, with over 60% sensitivity and almost 75% specificity. A discovery cohort of around 100 patients, 43 with Graves' ophthalmopathy and over 55 with stable Graves' hyperthyroidism, was used to find distinguishing TCR V-J signatures. Prospective prediction of ophthalmopathy was tested in an independent validation cohort consisting of some 20 hyperthyroidism patients and some 16 patients who later progressed to ophthalmopathy. The 95 to 100 discovery patients were divided at random into training and test sets in a 7:3 ratio. The study also compared thyroid tissue and blood T-cell repertoires from roughly six Graves' hyperthyroidism patients. Following sampling, methimazole starting at 30 mg daily was given to hyperthyroidism patients, and high-dose intravenous methylprednisolone was given to ophthalmopathy patients. Libraries were constructed in a second round of multiplex PCR, after which size selection and purification were performed. Libraries were sequenced paired-end with 100 bp reads on an Illumina HiSeq2000. SOAPnuke was used to process the raw data, throwing out any read that contained adapters or uncalled bases, had a mean Phred below 15, or lacked an exact constant-primer or identifier match. COPE v1.2.5 was used to merge the high-quality paired reads, and each unique nucleotide sequence was defined as a clonotype. MiTCR v1.1 was used to align the clonotypes against IMGT TRBV, TRBD and TRBJ reference segments. The analysis was restricted to V-J combinations with a frequency above 0.0001, which together covered 99% to 99.2% of the repertoires. The TCS score was defined as F50 (clonal expansion) divided by E x V (chaos), with BLOSUM62-based TCRdist calculated between CDR3 peptides within each V-J. Welch's t-statistics and random forest reduced several hundred V-J features to about 12, which were used in a naive Bayes classifier (R e1071). Sample size was not statistically predetermined, and blinding of investigators to group allocation was not performed. The paper describes TCR Vbeta CDR3 sequencing of about 140 peripheral blood samples, made up of 43 ophthalmopathy patients, some 76 hyperthyroidism patients and about 17 progressor patients.

This receptor was taken from a man aged 40-49 years with Graves disease. Donor details come from another sample of the same person, matched by shared clones. The sequence is built from TRBV7-3 and TRBJ1-5, with a tentative D gene TRBD1 over 5 matching bases. Specimen: peripheral blood mononuclear cells (PBMCs), collected at new diagnosis, from a patient treated with antithyroid drugs. Here is the DNA: TGTGCCAGCAGCTTATATGGCAGGGAGAAAGATCAGCCCCAGCATTCT. This gives the protein CASSLYGREKDQPQHS.